This TCR beta chain was captured in a study of response to subunit inactivated influenza vaccine. Each CDR3 protein gets one entry after TCRdb re-called the RT-PCR reads with MiXCR. The profile shows roughly 620,000 distinct CDR3 sequences, roughly 12% of them singletons. Germline V lookup: CDR1 MNHNS, CDR2 SASEGT. Trimming removed 7 bases from V and 6 bases from J, with 16 bases in between. CDR3 length: 13 residues. These data were also filed under a second study, of T cells expressing NK-cell markers. That paper adds: It was by 5'RACE template switching with UMIs that TCR beta cDNA was made. Sorted CD3+CD56+NKG2C+, CD3+CD56+NKG2C- and CD3+CD56-NKG2C+ T cells supplied TCR beta repertoires. Eight donors were sequenced, of whom seven were HCMV-seropositive, while the remaining one was HCMV-seronegative. Several experiments confined sorting to alpha-beta TCR T cells with an anti-gamma-delta TCR antibody. A range of about 1.0-7.0% of CD8+ T cells consisted of dominant NKG2C+ clonotypes in roughly 6 donors.

The origin of this receptor is a man in his fifties who received an inactivated influenza vaccine. The rearrangement joins TRBV6-1 to TRBJ2-7, with D possibly called TRBD1 or TRBD2 (5 bases each). The sequencing here drew on PBMCs from blood, taken on the day of vaccination. CDR3 DNA: TGTGCCAGCACTAGGGACCTGGCTGGCGAGCAGTACTTC. Translation: CASTRDLAGEQYF.